Shown below are 22 T cell receptor beta chains from a single sample sequenced in a study of CD8+ T cells in alopecia areata. Reverse transcribed after extraction, RNA yielded cDNA as the sequencing template. Sequencing was performed with immunoSEQ multiplex PCR; in TCRdb, only in-frame clones are kept and a portion is missing. The sample contains about 200,000 clones, 58% of which appear only once. The treatment is: oral pan-JAK inhibitor, 5-10 mg twice daily. Sample: CD4+ T cells sorted from blood, taken at week 24, from a patient treated with tofacitinib. The receptors come from a human donor with alopecia areata.

A single count supports this clone. The chain couples TRBV30 to TRBJ1-2, with 8 bases identical to TRBD1. V lost 5 bases and J lost 4; bases outside the gene matches: 6. This CDR3 spans 13 amino acids. Germline values: CDR1 GTSNPN, CDR2 SVGIG (reference sequence). CDR3 in amino acids: CAWQGAKIYGYTF. For the CDR3, the DNA is TGTGCCTGGCAGGGGGCGAAGATCTATGGCTACACCTTC.

The rearrangement links TRBV25-1 to TRBJ2-5; 7 nucleotides align to TRBD1. Germline-derived CDR1 and CDR2 are MGHDK and SYGVNS. V trimming: 3 bases; J trimming: 5 bases; junction bases outside the gene matches: 6. This CDR3 region has 14 residues. This CDR3 reads CASSEPTGTETQYF. CDR3 nucleotides: TGTGCCAGCAGTGAGCCGACAGGGACGGAGACCCAGTACTTC.

The gene calls are TRBV9 and TRBJ2-1, with D possibly TRBD1 on 6 matching bases. The CDR3 has 12 residues. Trimming pared 8 bases from V and 5 bases from J, leaving 11 bases between. Germline values: CDR1 SGDLS, CDR2 YYNGEE. CDR3: CASGQTNNEQFF. The CDR3 DNA is TGTGCCAGTGGACAGACGAACAATGAGCAGTTCTTC.

The gene calls are TRBV7-3 and TRBJ2-7; perhaps D is TRBD1 or TRBD2 (5 bases each). This CDR3 comprises 15 residues. Trimming cost V 5 bases and J 1 base, with 15 bases left between them. CDR1 and CDR2 from the germline V gene are SGHTA and FQGTGA. The CDR3 region is CASSPGPRGSYEQYF. CDR3 sequence (DNA): TGTGCCAGCAGCCCGGGACCCAGAGGGTCCTACGAGCAGTACTTC.

The V and J genes are TRBV15 and TRBJ2-3; 10 bases align to TRBD1. CDR1 is LNHNV and CDR2 is YYDKDF in the germline V gene (reference sequence). Trimming at V came to 3 bases and at J to 4 bases, leaving 10 bases not matched to a gene. The CDR3 has 17 amino acids. The CDR3 here is CATSRGPGQGIADTQYF. As DNA, the CDR3 is TGTGCCACCAGCAGGGGCCCGGGACAGGGGATCGCAGATACGCAGTATTTT. Filled out from reference TRBV15 and TRBJ2-3, the complete variable domain reads DAMVIQNPRYQVTQFGKPVTLSCSQTLNHNVMYWYQQKSSQAPKLLFHYYDKDFNNEADTPDNFQSRRPNTSFCFLDIRSPGLGDTAMYLCATSRGPGQGIADTQYFGPGTRLTVL.

This chain connects TRBV30 to TRBJ2-7; tentatively, D is TRBD2 (7 bases). The CDR3 covers 11 residues. Between the trimmed V and J ends, which lost 5 bases and 6 bases, there was a span of 11 bases. Germline V gene lookup returns CDR1 GTSNPN and CDR2 SVGIG (reference sequence). CDR3: CAWAGEGEQYF. CDR3 bases: TGTGCCTGGGCAGGGGAGGGCGAGCAGTACTTC.

This clone was counted between two and nine times. The genes are TRBV10-3 and TRBJ1-4; D possibly corresponds to TRBD1 (6 bases). Germline V lookup: CDR1 ENHRY, CDR2 SYGVKD. Trimming removed 6 bases from V and 6 bases from J, with 8 bases in between. The CDR3 length is 12 residues. The CDR3 region is CAIRDSDEKLFF. The CDR3 coding sequence is TGTGCCATCAGGGACAGTGATGAAAAACTGTTTTTT.

The CDR3 DNA is TGTGCCAGCAGTTCCTATGAGGGCGAGCAGTACTTC. This sequence encodes CASSSYEGEQYF. J is TRBJ2-7 and V is TRBV27, with D perhaps matching TRBD2 (5 bases). CDR1 is MNHEY, CDR2 SMNVEV, per germline (reference sequence). V was pared by 4 bases and J by 6 bases, with 10 bases between. This CDR3 spans 12 amino acids.

V usage is TRBV30 and J usage is TRBJ2-7, with TRBD1 identical over 9 bases. This CDR3 comprises 15 residues. The J segment lost 3 bases and the V segment lost 1 base, leaving 7 bases of the junction unmatched. Germline-derived CDR1 and CDR2 are GTSNPN and SVGIG (reference sequence). CDR3 bases: TGTGCCTGGAGTGCTTACGGGACAGGGAGCTACGAGCAGTACTTC. Translation gives CAWSAYGTGSYEQYF.

This clone was recorded a few times. The chain joins TRBV29-1 to TRBJ1-1; 9 bases agree with TRBD1. This CDR3 has 14 amino acids. V shed 7 bases, J shed 5 bases, and the junction held 11 bases outside the gene matches. CDR1 SQVTM and CDR2 ANQGSEA come from the germline V gene. The CDR3 coding sequence is TGCAGCGCAGACCAGACAGGGGGAAATACTGAAGCTTTCTTT. It is translated as CSADQTGGNTEAFF.

The sample holds a few counts of this clone. The V call is TRBV5-1, the J call TRBJ2-1, with 7 bases identical to TRBD2. Trimming removed 0 bases from V and 1 base from J; junction bases left unmatched: 1. CDR1 SGHRS and CDR2 YFSETQ come from the germline V gene. CDR3 length: 15 residues. CDR3 sequence reads: CASSLDGRSYNEQFF. CDR3 nucleotide sequence: TGCGCCAGCAGCTTGGACGGGAGGTCCTACAATGAGCAGTTCTTC.

This clone has a single count. CDR3 sequence (DNA): TGTGCCTGGAGTGTAAGTTCGGAGGGATCCATTGAAGCTTTCTTT. Translation gives CAWSVSSEGSIEAFF. The chain links TRBV30 to TRBJ1-1, with D unresolved. The V end lost 0 bases, the J end lost 7 bases, and 18 bases lay between the germline ends. The CDR3 is made up of 15 amino acids. CDR1 is GTSNPN, CDR2 SVGIG, per germline (reference sequence). Based on the CDR3 plus reference TRBV30 and TRBJ1-1, the full variable domain is SQTIHQWPATLVQPVGSPLSLECTVEGTSNPNLYWYRQAAGRGLQLLFYSVGIGQISSEVPQNLSASRPQDRQFILSSKKLLLSDSGFYLCAWSVSSEGSIEAFFGQGTRLTVV.

This clone came up once. The chain recombines TRBV2 with TRBJ2-1; 13 positions match TRBD2. CDR1 is SNHLY and CDR2 is FYNNEI in the germline V gene. CDR3 length: 16 amino acids. Germline trimming cut 6 bases from V and 6 bases from J; bases unmatched to any gene: 8. The CDR3, as DNA: TGTGCCAGCAGGGGTCAAGGACTAGCGGGAGCCAATGAGCAGTTCTTC. Its protein is CASRGQGLAGANEQFF.

The rearrangement links TRBV28 to TRBJ1-5; possible D gene TRBD1, 5 bases. The CDR3 spans 12 residues. V was trimmed by 10 bases and J by 3 bases, leaving 10 bases between them. Germline V gene lookup returns CDR1 MDHEN and CDR2 SYDVKM. CDR3 sequence (DNA): TGTGCCACCGGCGGGGCCAATCAGCCCCAGCATTTT. The encoded protein is CATGGANQPQHF.

In the case of this clone: Other DNA sequences from this sample encode an identical CDR3 as well. The chain is built from TRBV2 and TRBJ2-5; D might be TRBD2 (6 bases). CDR3 length: 13 amino acids. Germline lookup yields CDR1 SNHLY and CDR2 FYNNEI. V dropped 3 bases and J dropped 5 bases, with 10 bases sitting between them. CDR3 sequence: CASSEEGRETQYF. Here the CDR3 DNA reads TGTGCCAGCAGTGAGGAAGGGAGGGAGACCCAGTACTTC.

The CDR3 DNA reads TGCGCCAGCAGCTTCGGGCAGGGTCGGCCCACCCAGTACTTC. It is translated as CASSFGQGRPTQYF. The J gene is TRBJ2-7, the V gene TRBV5-1; D may be TRBD1 (5 bases). The CDR3 length is 14 residues. V was cut by 2 bases and J by 10 bases, with 19 bases left in between. Germline CDR1 SGHRS, CDR2 YFSETQ.

The table lists this clone with a few counts. CDR3 residues: CASSPGQGFDSPLHF. For the CDR3, the DNA is TGTGCCAGCTCACCGGGACAGGGATTCGATTCACCCCTCCACTTT. The J gene is TRBJ1-6, the V gene TRBV18, with TRBD1 identical over 9 bases. The CDR3 is made up of 15 amino acids. Per germline, CDR1 KGHSH and CDR2 LQKENI. Unmatched junction bases numbered 5, after V lost 3 bases and J lost 8 bases. The variable domain in full, completed from reference TRBV18 and TRBJ1-6, reads NAGVMQNPRHLVRRRGQEARLRCSPMKGHSHVYWYRQLPEEGLKFMVYLQKENIIDESGMPKERFSAEFPKEGPSILRIQQVVRGDSAAYFCASSPGQGFDSPLHFGNGTRLTVT.

This clone was seen a handful of times. The gene calls are TRBV18 and TRBJ1-1; D remains ambiguous. CDR3 length: 16 residues. Germline V gene lookup returns CDR1 KGHSH and CDR2 LQKENI. V gave up 5 bases and J gave up 1 base, with 17 bases separating them. The CDR3 sequence: CASSNVGRQRNTEAFF. CDR3 sequence (DNA): TGTGCCAGCTCAAACGTAGGGCGGCAGAGGAACACTGAAGCTTTCTTT.

This chain links TRBV6-5 with TRBJ2-1, with D perhaps TRBD2 (5 bases). V was pared by 2 bases and J by 6 bases, with 14 bases between. This CDR3 has 15 residues. CDR1 and CDR2 from the germline V gene are MNHEY and SVGAGI. The chain's CDR3 is CASSYGEISGNEQFF. The CDR3 DNA reads TGTGCCAGCAGTTACGGGGAGATATCAGGCAATGAGCAGTTCTTC.

The CDR3 is CASSPREGRTEAFF. The CDR3 nucleotides read TGTGCCAGCAGCCCCCGGGAGGGGAGGACTGAAGCTTTCTTT. J is TRBJ1-1 and V is TRBV7-9; D might be TRBD1 (5 bases). The CDR3 extends over 14 amino acids. Germline V gene data show CDR1 as SEHNR and CDR2 as FQNEAQ (reference sequence). Trimming removed 5 bases from V and 5 bases from J, with 15 bases in between.

The rearrangement links TRBV11-2 to TRBJ2-7; no definite D call. CDR3 length: 11 residues. The V end was cut by 5 bases, the J end by 12 bases, with 14 bases between. Germline V CDR1 and CDR2: SGHAT, FQNNGV. CDR3 coding DNA: TGTGCCAGCAGCGAGTTAGGTCCCCGGTACTTC. Its translation: CASSELGPRYF. Variable domain in full (rest from reference TRBV11-2 and TRBJ2-7): EAGVAQSPRYKIIEKRQSVAFWCNPISGHATLYWYQQILGQGPKLLIQFQNNGVVDDSQLPKDRFSAERLKGVDSTLKIQPAKLEDSAVYLCASSELGPRYFGPGTRLTVT.

The J gene is TRBJ2-5, the V gene TRBV10-3, with 9 bases aligning to TRBD1. The CDR3 totals 14 residues. V lost 6 bases to trimming and J lost 5 bases; unmatched junction nucleotides: 7. The germline gives CDR1 ENHRY, CDR2 SYGVKD. CDR3 residues: CAISEQGAKETQYF. The CDR3 DNA sequence: TGTGCCATCAGCGAACAGGGGGCGAAGGAGACCCAGTACTTC.